This TCR beta chain was obtained from a study of molecular identifiers for immune sequencing clone quantification. Using a CD8+CD4-CCR7+CD45RA+ phenotype, naive CD8 T cells were sorted. TCRdb recomputed calls from the PCR reads with MiXCR, one row per CDR3 protein. The table records under 800,000 distinct CDR3 sequences, 25% of them present only once. Trimming removed 0 bases from V and 0 bases from J, with 11 bases in between. The CDR3 runs to 16 residues. This clonotype was seen many times. The rearrangement uses TRBV23-1 and TRBJ2-5; D gene ambiguous. TRBV23-1 belongs to the ORF category, with a function that is uncertain. The sample taken for sequencing was naive CD8+ T cells from blood, with Jurkat cell RNA spiked in. Subset described: FACS-sorted CD8+CD4-CCR7+CD45RA+ naive T cells. This TCR derives from a human donor in good health. Some libraries in this study had Jurkat cell RNA spiked in. CDR3 protein: CASSQSGKANQETQYF. The CDR3 nucleotides are TGCGCCAGCAGTCAATCGGGCAAGGCGAACCAAGAGACCCAGTACTTC.